The rows below give T cell receptor beta chains drawn from one sample of a study of T cell repertoires in cytomegalovirus infection. A single record per CDR3 protein comes from TCRdb applying MiXCR to the reads. The table lists roughly 300,000 distinct CDR3 sequences, 8% to 10% of them singletons, with about 3.9% in the top ten. The specimen sequenced was PBMCs. The receptors shown here come from a human donor in good health (CMV status not recorded). Some clones in this sample may be carry-over from other donors' samples. Each CDR3 is given with its conserved first and last residue. D genes are given only for firm matches. Some rows have no size entry. The others give once, few or many, or a class for an expanded clone.

clone_size	v_call	d_call	j_call	cdr3_aa	cdr3_nt
few	TRBV7-6	TRBD2	TRBJ2-3	CASRLAGGLGTDTQYF	TGTGCCAGCAGGTTAGCGGGGGGGCTCGGCACAGATACGCAGTATTTT
few	TRBV6-2/TRBV6-3	TRBD1	TRBJ1-5	CASSYGRGAISGNQPQHF	TGTGCCAGCAGTTACGGCAGGGGGGCCATCAGCGGCAATCAGCCCCAGCATTTT
-	TRBV12-3/TRBV12-4	-	TRBJ1-2	CASSRTVNYGYTF	TGTGCCAGCAGTCGGACAGTTAACTATGGCTACACCTTC
many	TRBV7-2	-	TRBJ2-3	CASSPLLSGDTQYF	TGTGCCAGCAGCCCTCTGCTTTCCGGGGATACGCAGTATTTT
many	TRBV7-2	TRBD1	TRBJ2-7	CASSLDNRGNEQYF	TGTGCCAGCAGCTTAGATAACAGGGGGAATGAGCAGTACTTC
few	TRBV7-2	TRBD2	TRBJ2-5	CASRIGTIPGETQYF	TGTGCCAGCAGAATCGGGACTATCCCTGGAGAGACCCAGTACTTC
few	TRBV11-2	-	TRBJ2-5	CASSLGLASETQYF	TGTGCCAGCAGCTTGGGACTGGCGTCAGAGACCCAGTACTTC
many	TRBV5-6	-	TRBJ1-1	CASSFPTNTEAFF	TGTGCCAGCAGCTTTCCGACGAACACTGAAGCTTTCTTT
many	TRBV6-2/TRBV6-3	TRBD1	TRBJ2-1	CASSGTGSQFF	TGTGCCAGCAGTGGGACAGGGAGTCAGTTCTTC
many	TRBV6-2/TRBV6-3	-	TRBJ2-1	CASSSSVSYNEQFF	TGTGCCAGCAGTTCCAGCGTCTCCTACAATGAGCAGTTCTTC
-	TRBV27	-	TRBJ2-3	CATTLGRVTTDTQYF	TGTGCCACCACCCTTGGGCGGGTCACGACAGATACGCAGTATTTT
-	TRBV11-3	-	TRBJ1-1	CASSFSGLSEAFF	TGTGCCAGCAGCTTTTCAGGGTTATCTGAAGCTTTCTTT
-	TRBV12-3/TRBV12-4	-	TRBJ1-2	CASSSGVDYGYTF	TGTGCCAGCAGCTCAGGGGTCGACTATGGCTACACCTTC
-	TRBV25-1	-	TRBJ2-7	CASSAFYEQYF	TGTGCCAGCAGTGCGTTCTACGAGCAGTACTTC
many	TRBV7-2	-	TRBJ2-1	CASRYLGSYNEQFF	TGTGCCAGCAGGTATCTCGGCTCCTACAATGAGCAGTTCTTC
-	TRBV25-1	TRBD2	TRBJ2-1	CASSANVAGGQYEQFF	TGTGCCAGCAGTGCTAATGTAGCGGGAGGGCAATATGAGCAGTTCTTC
-	TRBV7-9	-	TRBJ2-1	CASTPTHNEQFF	TGTGCCAGCACCCCGACCCACAATGAGCAGTTCTTC
many	TRBV6-6	TRBD1	TRBJ1-5	CASSYPSGTDYSNQPQHF	TGTGCCAGCAGTTATCCATCCGGGACAGATTATAGCAATCAGCCCCAGCATTTT
many	TRBV7-9	-	TRBJ1-1	CASSLGAGGTEAFF	TGTGCCAGCAGCTTAGGGGCCGGGGGCACTGAAGCTTTCTTT
-	TRBV12-3/TRBV12-4	-	TRBJ2-5	CASKSASTSRETQYF	TGTGCCAGCAAAAGCGCCTCAACCTCTAGAGAGACCCAGTACTTC
-	TRBV7-2	-	TRBJ1-2	CASSWNSNYGYTF	TGTGCCAGCAGCTGGAACAGTAACTATGGCTACACCTTC
-	TRBV6-6	TRBD2	TRBJ2-5	CASTPTSGSQKTQYF	TGTGCCAGCACGCCGACTAGCGGGAGTCAAAAGACCCAGTACTTC
-	TRBV14	-	TRBJ2-3	CASSLGLKDTQYF	TGTGCCAGCAGCTTAGGACTTAAAGATACGCAGTATTTT
few	TRBV5-1	-	TRBJ1-1	CASSASGGMNTEAFF	TGCGCCAGCAGCGCGTCCGGGGGGATGAACACTGAAGCTTTCTTT
many	TRBV20-1	-	TRBJ1-1	CSARKGNTEAFF	TGCAGTGCTAGAAAGGGGAACACTGAAGCTTTCTTT
many	TRBV7-2	-	TRBJ2-1	CASSLYGTGNRSPDEQFF	TGTGCCAGCAGCTTGTACGGGACCGGGAACCGCTCGCCGGATGAGCAGTTCTTC
-	TRBV18	-	TRBJ2-7	CASSPDGTGNEQYF	TGTGCCAGCTCACCCGACGGTACGGGTAACGAGCAGTACTTC
many	TRBV7-6	-	TRBJ2-2	CASSPRNTGELFF	TGTGCCAGCAGCCCCAGGAACACCGGGGAGCTGTTTTTT
many	TRBV27	-	TRBJ2-2	CASSLGGPGELFF	TGTGCCAGCTCTTTGGGCGGCCCCGGGGAGCTGTTTTTT
-	TRBV28	-	TRBJ1-4	CASSLPQGDEKLFF	TGTGCCAGCAGTTTACCGCAGGGTGATGAAAAACTGTTTTTT
many	TRBV28	-	TRBJ2-4	CASSSPGVPIGDIQYF	TGTGCCAGCAGTTCTCCAGGGGTCCCGATAGGGGACATTCAGTACTTC
-	TRBV5-1	TRBD1	TRBJ1-2	CASSWDSPNYGYTF	TGCGCCAGCAGTTGGGACAGCCCTAACTATGGCTACACCTTC
-	TRBV7-9	-	TRBJ2-7	CASSAISTAGEQYF	TGTGCCAGCAGCGCCATATCGACAGCCGGGGAGCAGTACTTC
many	TRBV2	-	TRBJ2-2	CASRGPLNTGELFF	TGTGCCAGCAGGGGACCTCTGAACACCGGGGAGCTGTTTTTT
few	TRBV20-1	-	TRBJ2-2	CSARVDSRNTGELFF	TGCAGTGCTAGAGTAGACTCAAGAAACACCGGGGAGCTGTTTTTT
-	TRBV6-2/TRBV6-3	-	TRBJ2-2	CASQWTTGELFF	TGTGCCAGCCAGTGGACCACCGGGGAGCTGTTTTTT
once	TRBV11-2	TRBD1	TRBJ2-5	CASSSRQGLLVETQYF	TGTGCCAGCAGCTCGCGACAGGGGCTCTTGGTGGAGACCCAGTACTTC
many	TRBV4-3	-	TRBJ1-1	CASSQDRALLYTEAFF	TGCGCCAGCAGCCAAGATCGGGCTTTACTTTACACTGAAGCTTTCTTT
-	TRBV18	TRBD1	TRBJ2-7	CASSGTGADYEQYF	TGTGCCAGCTCGGGGACAGGGGCCGACTACGAGCAGTACTTC
-	TRBV10-3	-	TRBJ1-1	CAISDRANTEAFF	TGTGCCATCAGTGACCGGGCGAACACTGAAGCTTTCTTT
few	TRBV9	-	TRBJ2-3	CASSVGMLGGRSDTQYF	TGTGCCAGCAGCGTAGGTATGCTTGGGGGCCGCTCAGATACGCAGTATTTT
few	TRBV20-1	TRBD2	TRBJ2-3	CSAREVSGRDTQYF	TGCAGTGCTAGAGAGGTTAGCGGGAGAGATACGCAGTATTTT
many	TRBV7-2	-	TRBJ1-6	CASSLVAAYNSPLHF	TGTGCCAGCAGCTTAGTGGCAGCCTATAATTCACCCCTCCACTTT
-	TRBV20-1	-	TRBJ1-5	CSARGSGANNQPQHF	TGCAGTGCTAGAGGGTCAGGGGCAAACAATCAGCCCCAGCATTTT
many	TRBV6-2/TRBV6-3	TRBD2	TRBJ2-7	CAAAYSRGGLYEQYF	TGTGCCGCCGCATACAGCCGCGGGGGACTCTACGAGCAGTACTTC
few	TRBV18	-	TRBJ1-5	CASSTRDGSNQPQHF	TGTGCCAGCTCCACCCGTGACGGCAGCAATCAGCCCCAGCATTTT
many	TRBV7-2	TRBD2	TRBJ2-5	CASSFRGGGQETQYF	TGTGCCAGCAGCTTTAGGGGCGGGGGGCAAGAGACCCAGTACTTC
-	TRBV20-1	TRBD2	TRBJ2-3	CSVLQTSGKDTQYF	TGCAGTGTTTTGCAAACTAGCGGGAAGGATACGCAGTATTTT